This T cell receptor beta chain stems from a study of blood T cell repertoires in COVID-19. On the study more broadly: Material from acute and convalescent COVID-19 was sourced from the United States, Italy and Spain. PBMCs, B-cell-depleted T cells, or T cells were the source of the cDNA or gDNA that made up the material.

The length of the CDR3 is 17 residues. CDR1 and CDR2 from the germline V gene are SGHNT and YYREEE (reference sequence). The J segment lost 6 bases and the V segment lost 4 bases, leaving 6 bases of the junction unmatched. Original methodology: Estimates of nucleated cell counts were drawn from the amplification of reference gene primers. Assay used: immunoSEQ multiplex PCR; TCRdb lists only in-frame clones, some missing. V and J calls and clone size come straight from that table; D and trimming were deduced from the DNA. Of 250,000 or so clones detected, around nine tenths appear once; the ten largest clones hold around 2.8%.

The genes are TRBV5-4 and TRBJ2-2, with 16 bases matching TRBD2. This TCR was sampled from a woman aged 55 to 70 with acute or convalescent COVID-19. Sequenced input: peripheral blood. The CDR3 nucleotides are TGTGCCAGCAGCGTGGGACTAGCGGGGGGGCAGGCCGGGGAGCTGTTTTTT. Its translation: CASSVGLAGGQAGELFF.